Below, 27 T cell receptor beta chains from the same sample are listed, as sequenced in a study of cytomegalovirus exposure and HLA in healthy donors. The study ran its PCR with 60 Vbeta and 13 Jbeta primers. TCRdb's table, derived via immunoSEQ multiplex PCR, lists solely in-frame clones and lacks some. Across 150,000 to 200,000 clones, the top ten clones capture 0.65% to 0.75% of the sample. The specimen sequenced was PBMCs. Every receptor here comes from a boy between 10 and 17 years old in good health and CMV-seronegative.

This chain's CDR3 is CASSRDREGRGPQHF. The DNA of the CDR3 is TGTGCCAGCAGCAGGGACAGAGAGGGTCGGGGGCCCCAGCATTTT. The chain combines TRBV7-2 with TRBJ1-5; TRBD1 matches at 7 bases. Trimming removed 5 bases from V and 9 bases from J; junction bases left unmatched: 13. Germline V gene lookup returns CDR1 SGHTA and CDR2 FQGNSA. The CDR3 runs 15 residues.

The V call is TRBV6-1, the J call TRBJ2-5; tentatively, D is TRBD1 (6 bases). V dropped 3 bases and J dropped 1 base, with 12 bases sitting between them. The CDR3 length is 15 residues. Germline V gene data show CDR1 as MNHNS and CDR2 as SASEGT. The CDR3 loop reads CASSETRTAQETQYF. CDR3 nucleotide sequence: TGTGCCAGCAGTGAGACACGGACAGCCCAAGAGACCCAGTACTTC.

V is TRBV11-3 and J is TRBJ2-5, with 10 bases lining up with TRBD2. CDR1 and CDR2 from the germline V gene are SGHNT and YENEEA. V gave up 4 bases and J gave up 7 bases; unmatched junction bases: 12. This CDR3 is 16 amino acids long. DNA of the CDR3: TGTGCCAGCAGCTCCTCGACTAGCGGGTCTCAGGGGACCCAGTACTTC. This encodes CASSSSTSGSQGTQYF.

This chain joins TRBV30 and TRBJ2-5; D gene unclear. The J call may be wrong; the DNA end is better matched by TRBJ2-7. Germline loops: CDR1 GTSNPN, CDR2 SVGIG (reference sequence). The CDR3 sequence is 11 residues long. The DNA of the CDR3 is TGTGCCTGGAGTGTCGAGAACGAGCAGTACTTC. As protein: CAWSVENEQYF.

The chain uses TRBV5-1 and TRBJ2-7; D unresolved. Germline V gene data show CDR1 as SGHRS and CDR2 as YFSETQ. The CDR3 has 15 residues. V shed 2 bases and J shed 6 bases, with 18 bases lying between them. The CDR3 region has the DNA TGCGCCAGCAGCTTTGAGGTCAGCCCCAGTTTCGAGCAGTACTTC. Encoded protein: CASSFEVSPSFEQYF. Looking up the rest from reference TRBV5-1 and TRBJ2-7 gives the full variable domain: KAGVTQTPRYLIKTRGQQVTLSCSPISGHRSVSWYQQTPGQGLQFLFEYFSETQRNKGNFPGRFSGRQFSNSRSEMNVSTLELGDSALYLCASSFEVSPSFEQYFGPGTRLTVT.

The chain employs TRBV19 and TRBJ1-1; TRBD1 is a possible D gene (5 bases). Between the trimmed V and J ends, which lost 5 bases and 0 bases, there was a span of 7 bases. CDR3 size: 13 residues. Germline V gene sequence: CDR1 LNHDA, CDR2 SQIVND (reference sequence). CDR3 sequence: CASSDRLNTEAFF. The CDR3 DNA reads as TGTGCCAGTAGTGACAGATTGAACACTGAAGCTTTCTTT. Full variable domain (outside the CDR3, taken from reference TRBV19 and TRBJ1-1): DGGITQSPKYLFRKEGQNVTLSCEQNLNHDAMYWYRQDPGQGLRLIYYSQIVNDFQKGDIAEGYSVSREKKESFPLTVTSAQKNPTAFYLCASSDRLNTEAFFGQGTRLTVV.

The chain is built from TRBV6-1 and TRBJ2-5; TRBD2 matches at 8 bases. This CDR3 contains 16 residues. With 4 bases clipped from V and 5 bases from J, the junction kept 12 bases outside the gene matches. From germline, CDR1 is MNHNS and CDR2 SASEGT. The CDR3 DNA is TGTGCCAGCAGTGGACCTCCGGGACTAGGGGTGGAGACCCAGTACTTC. This gives the protein CASSGPPGLGVETQYF.

The chain links TRBV28 to TRBJ2-4; D may be TRBD2 (7 bases). Trimming removed 6 bases from V and 1 base from J, with 16 bases in between. The CDR3 covers 16 residues. The germline V gene encodes CDR1 MDHEN and CDR2 SYDVKM. The DNA of the CDR3 is TGTGCCAGCAGCGAAAGGGAGGGGGTCGCCAAAAACATTCAGTACTTC. Translation gives CASSEREGVAKNIQYF. Together with reference TRBV28 and TRBJ2-4, the CDR3 gives the full variable domain: DVKVTQSSRYLVKRTGEKVFLECVQDMDHENMFWYRQDPGLGLRLIYFSYDVKMKEKGDIPEGYSVSREKKERFSLILESASTNQTSMYLCASSEREGVAKNIQYFGAGTRLSVL.

The chain couples TRBV5-6 to TRBJ2-1, with 9 nucleotides matching TRBD2. The germline CDR1 and CDR2 sequences are SGHDT and YYEEEE. V lost 4 bases, J lost 7 bases, and 21 bases stayed unmatched. This CDR3 region has 19 residues. The CDR3: CASSPEIGVGTSLKNEQFF. CDR3 nucleotide sequence: TGTGCCAGCAGCCCGGAGATTGGGGTCGGGACTAGCTTGAAGAATGAGCAGTTCTTC.

The CDR3 DNA reads as TGTGCCAGCAGTTTATACGGGAACACTGAAGCTTTCTTT. It yields the protein CASSLYGNTEAFF. This chain connects TRBV27 to TRBJ1-1, with D uncertain. Germline V gives CDR1 MNHEY, CDR2 SMNVEV (reference sequence). V was clipped by 1 base and J by 1 base, with 4 bases between them. The CDR3 runs 13 residues.

The J gene is TRBJ2-3, the V gene TRBV5-1, with a weak D call TRBD2 (5 bases). The germline V gene encodes CDR1 SGHRS and CDR2 YFSETQ. The ends were cut back, 4 bases at V and 1 base at J, with 16 bases in the middle. The CDR3 covers 16 residues. CDR3 region: CASSRLATGGTDTQYF. CDR3 in DNA: TGCGCCAGCAGCCGTCTAGCCACCGGGGGCACAGATACGCAGTATTTT.

The gene calls are TRBV11-2 and TRBJ1-2, with 7 bases matching TRBD1. There are 13 residues in the CDR3. The germline V gene has CDR1 SGHAT and CDR2 FQNNGV. V lost 5 bases to trimming and J lost 8 bases; unmatched junction nucleotides: 8. For the CDR3, the DNA is TGTGCCAGCAGCCTACAGGGGATTTTAGGCTACACCTTC. As protein: CASSLQGILGYTF.

The chain joins TRBV21-1 to TRBJ1-4; no check of the table's D call, TRBD1, against the DNA was made. TRBV21-1 is termed a pseudogene. This CDR3 has 18 amino acids. The CDR3 here is CASSKKRTGGRTNEKLFF. The CDR3 region has the DNA TGTGCCAGCAGCAAAAAAAGGACAGGGGGAAGAACTAATGAAAAACTGTTTTTT.

V is TRBV28 and J is TRBJ2-7, with 9 positions matching TRBD1. Per germline, CDR1 MDHEN and CDR2 SYDVKM. Trimming removed 7 bases from V and 12 bases from J; junction bases left unmatched: 16. The length of the CDR3 is 14 residues. The CDR3 region has the DNA TGTGCCAGCACGCCGTCGGGACAGGGATCCCCCGGGTACTTC. This encodes CASTPSGQGSPGYF.

J is TRBJ2-3 and V is TRBV6-4; D is perhaps TRBD1 (5 bases). Germline V gene data show CDR1 as MRHNA and CDR2 as SNTAGT. Trimming left V 4 bases short and J 6 bases short, with 11 bases between. The CDR3 sequence is 13 residues long. Written as DNA, the CDR3 is TGTGCCAGCAGTGGACAGTCCAAGGATACGCAGTATTTT. This gives the protein CASSGQSKDTQYF.

V usage is TRBV5-1 and J usage is TRBJ2-3, with 15 bases lining up with TRBD2. This CDR3 spans 18 amino acids. V gave up 4 bases and J gave up 5 bases; unmatched junction bases: 11. From germline, CDR1 is SGHRS and CDR2 YFSETQ. The CDR3 coding sequence is TGCGCCAGCAGCCCGGGACTAGCGGGGGGCTATGTCGTAGATACGCAGTATTTT. Protein sequence: CASSPGLAGGYVVDTQYF.

The V and J genes are TRBV2 and TRBJ1-6; D is perhaps TRBD1 (5 bases). The CDR3 consists of 15 residues. Germline V lookup: CDR1 SNHLY, CDR2 FYNNEI. Trimming cost V 5 bases and J 10 bases, with 18 bases left between them. The CDR3 DNA follows: TGTGCCAGCAGTTCCGATGGAAGGGGTTCATCACCCCTCCACTTT. It codes for CASSSDGRGSSPLHF.

The chain combines TRBV15 with TRBJ1-5; 9 nucleotides match TRBD1. CDR3 length: 20 amino acids. V lost 1 base and J lost 3; bases outside the gene matches: 16. Germline V gene data show CDR1 as LNHNV and CDR2 as YYDKDF (reference sequence). This CDR3 is CATSRVPGQGGGSYNQPQHF. As DNA, the CDR3 is TGTGCCACCAGCAGAGTCCCGGGACAGGGAGGGGGAAGCTACAATCAGCCCCAGCATTTT.

This chain joins TRBV5-6 and TRBJ1-6, with 7 nucleotides matching TRBD1. The trim removed 2 bases at V and 12 bases at J, leaving 8 bases unmatched. The CDR3 has 14 amino acids. CDR1 SGHDT and CDR2 YYEEEE come from the germline V gene. The CDR3 DNA reads as TGTGCCAGCAGCTTCGGGACAGCTCGTGGACCCCTCCACTTT. This sequence encodes CASSFGTARGPLHF.

The V and J genes are TRBV27 and TRBJ2-5; the D gene is possibly TRBD2 (5 bases). The DNA end is a closer match to TRBJ2-7, so the J assignment may be wrong. The germline V gene has CDR1 MNHEY and CDR2 SMNVEV (reference sequence). The CDR3 runs 11 residues. Written as DNA, the CDR3 is TGTGCCAGCGGACTCAAATACGAGCAGTACTTC. This translates into CASGLKYEQYF.

The chain carries TRBV19 and TRBJ1-2, with D maybe TRBD1 (5 bases). The CDR3 loop spans 14 amino acids. CDR1 is LNHDA and CDR2 is SQIVND in the germline V gene (reference sequence). Trimming removed 7 bases at V and 1 base at J, with 13 bases between. The CDR3, as DNA: TGTGCCAGTAACTCATTCAGGGATAACTATGGCTACACCTTC. Protein product: CASNSFRDNYGYTF.

The rearrangement links TRBV11-3 to TRBJ2-1; D might be TRBD2 (6 bases). CDR3 length: 15 residues. Trimming took 5 bases from V and 4 from J, leaving 15 bases between them. Germline V gives CDR1 SGHNT, CDR2 YENEEA. The CDR3 bases are TGTGCCAGCAGCCCTCGCGGGGCCCGATACAATGAGCAGTTCTTC. As protein: CASSPRGARYNEQFF.

V and J are TRBV6-5 and TRBJ1-3; D unresolved. The CDR3 spans 14 residues. V dropped 6 bases and J dropped 2 bases, with 11 bases sitting between them. Germline loops: CDR1 MNHEY, CDR2 SVGAGI. The CDR3 DNA reads TGTGCCAGCAGAGAACATAGCGCTGGAAACACCATATATTTT. This encodes CASREHSAGNTIYF.

This chain connects TRBV4-2 to TRBJ1-2; 7 bases are shared with TRBD1. After removal of 7 bases from V and 8 bases from J, the junction contained 10 bases not matched to a gene. The CDR3 consists of 13 residues. The germline CDR1 and CDR2 sequences are LGHNA and YNFKEQ. DNA for the CDR3: TGTGCCAGCAAGGGGGCGGCAGGAAAAGGCTACACCTTC. Translating it yields CASKGAAGKGYTF.

V and J are TRBV5-1 and TRBJ2-5; D is possibly TRBD2 (6 bases). This CDR3 region has 14 residues. Trimming took 7 bases from V and 5 from J, leaving 18 bases between them. Germline values: CDR1 SGHRS, CDR2 YFSETQ. CDR3 DNA sequence: TGCGCCAGCGCTTTTTCGGGAGAAAGGGAGACCCAGTACTTC. Its protein product is CASAFSGERETQYF.

The chain is built from TRBV14 and TRBJ2-3, with a tentative D call TRBD2 (5 bases). Looked up from germline, CDR1 is SGHDN and CDR2 is FVKESK. This CDR3 has 14 residues. V shed 3 bases and J shed 5 bases, with 12 bases lying between them. CDR3 in DNA: TGTGCCAGCAGCCAGAATATCCGGGGAGATACGCAGTATTTT. It yields the protein CASSQNIRGDTQYF.

J is TRBJ2-1 and V is TRBV7-2; perhaps TRBD2 as D (6 bases). V gave up 10 bases and J gave up 12 bases, with 16 bases separating them. Germline loops: CDR1 SGHTA, CDR2 FQGNSA. There are 11 residues in the CDR3. Here the CDR3 reads CATSPGVWQFF. The CDR3 nucleotides read TGTGCCACCTCACCGGGGGTCTGGCAGTTCTTC.